The 8 T cell receptor beta chains below were found in one sample sequenced in a study of blood T cell repertoires in COVID-19. Sequencing used immunoSEQ multiplex PCR; TCRdb keeps in-frame clones, though not all of them. This table has 200,000 to 250,000 clones, 70% to 90% appearing once. The sequencing sample was made of peripheral blood. The receptors stem from a man in his fifties or sixties who had recovered from COVID-19.

The rearrangement joins TRBV4-2 to TRBJ1-5; D call uncertain. CDR3 length: 15 amino acids. Per germline, CDR1 LGHNA and CDR2 YNFKEQ. With 4 bases removed from V and 1 base from J, the gap between germline ends came to 11 bases. DNA for the CDR3: TGTGCCAGCAGCCCCGAGGAGCCAAGCAATCAGCCCCAGCATTTT. Translating it yields CASSPEEPSNQPQHF.

This chain joins TRBV7-9 and TRBJ2-5, with unresolved D. The CDR3 is 13 residues long. Germline values: CDR1 SEHNR, CDR2 FQNEAQ (reference sequence). Trimming shortened V by 3 bases and J by 5 bases, and 10 bases separated the two germline ends. DNA of the CDR3: TGTGCCAGCAGCTTGAGACACACGGAGACCCAGTACTTC. Protein: CASSLRHTETQYF. Complete variable domain (other parts from reference TRBV7-9 and TRBJ2-5): DTGVSQNPRHKITKRGQNVTFRCDPISEHNRLYWYRQTLGQGPEFLTYFQNEAQLEKSRLLSDRFSAERPKGSFSTLEIQRTEQGDSAMYLCASSLRHTETQYFGPGTRLLVL.

This chain joins TRBV27 and TRBJ2-2; D perhaps matches TRBD2 (7 bases). Trimming cost V 4 bases and J 7 bases, with 13 bases left between them. The CDR3 consists of 14 residues. The V gene's germline CDR1 is MNHEY and CDR2 SMNVEV (reference sequence). The CDR3 nucleotides read TGTGCCAGCAGTTGGGGGGGGGCAATCGGGGAGCTGTTTTTT. Its protein is CASSWGGAIGELFF.

The chain recombines TRBV7-2 with TRBJ2-7, with 10 bases that match TRBD1. This CDR3 contains 13 residues. V lost 3 bases, J lost 7 bases, and 3 bases stayed unmatched. Germline CDR1 is SGHTA and CDR2 is FQGNSA. The CDR3 coding sequence is TGTGCCAGCAGCTTCGACAGGGGGCGGGAGCAGTACTTC. This encodes CASSFDRGREQYF. Looking up the rest from reference TRBV7-2 and TRBJ2-7 gives the full variable domain: GAGVSQSPSNKVTEKGKDVELRCDPISGHTALYWYRQSLGQGLEFLIYFQGNSAPDKSGLPSDRFSAERTGGSVSTLTIQRTQQEDSAVYLCASSFDRGREQYFGPGTRLTVT.

The DNA of the CDR3 is TGTGCCAGCAGTTACGACAGCTCTGGGGCCAACGTCCTGACTTTC. Protein product: CASSYDSSGANVLTF. The chain uses TRBV6-5 and TRBJ2-6, with D perhaps TRBD1 (5 bases). Germline loops: CDR1 MNHEY, CDR2 SVGAGI. Trimming removed 2 bases from V and 0 bases from J, with 5 bases in between. The length of the CDR3 is 15 residues.

The genes are TRBV10-3 and TRBJ2-7; D not certain. This CDR3 contains 13 residues. From germline, CDR1 is ENHRY and CDR2 SYGVKD. Trimming took 0 bases from V and 5 from J, leaving 8 bases between them. CDR3 amino acids: CAISESEVHEQYF. The CDR3 nucleotides read TGTGCCATCAGTGAGTCTGAGGTCCACGAGCAGTACTTC.

This sequence joins TRBV7-9 and TRBJ2-5; TRBD2 aligns across 13 bases. The V and J ends lost 2 bases and 3 bases, in that order; junction bases with no gene match: 0. Germline CDR1 SEHNR, CDR2 FQNEAQ (reference sequence). The CDR3 runs to 15 residues. The CDR3 reads CASSLTSGREETQYF. The CDR3 bases are TGTGCCAGCAGCTTAACTAGCGGGAGGGAAGAGACCCAGTACTTC.

The J gene is TRBJ2-3, the V gene TRBV28; D may be TRBD1 (5 bases). CDR1 is MDHEN and CDR2 is SYDVKM in the germline V gene. V was clipped by 3 bases and J by 1 base, with 11 bases between them. This CDR3 comprises 15 residues. For the CDR3, the DNA is TGTGCCAGCAGTTTTTGGGGCCGGGGCACAGATACGCAGTATTTT. Protein: CASSFWGRGTDTQYF.